Below, 9 T cell receptor beta chains from the same sample are listed, as sequenced in a study of Ad26.COV2.S vaccination and SARS-CoV-2 variants. Profiling relied on immunoSEQ multiplex PCR, and the TCRdb table lists in-frame clones only, not all of them. The sample consists of some 390,000 clones, around 89% of them appearing once. Treatment: some 20 received Ad26.COV2.S at low or high dose, single or two shots; about 5 received placebo; per-sample allocation not given. Specimens were obtained on day 63 following the first vaccine or placebo injection. The sequencing used peripheral blood, collected in a trial of Ad26.COV2.S vaccine versus placebo. Receptor source: a person aged 18-60 years who received the Ad26.COV2.S COVID-19 vaccine or a placebo.

J is TRBJ2-5 and V is TRBV2; D is uncertain. CDR1 SNHLY and CDR2 FYNNEI come from the germline V gene. CDR3 length: 11 residues. Trimming removed 7 bases at V and 5 bases at J, with 8 bases between. The CDR3 DNA reads TGTGCCAGCACCCAAGGGGAGACCCAGTACTTC. Encoded protein: CASTQGETQYF.

The rearrangement joins TRBV30 to TRBJ2-7; a weak D match, TRBD2 (5 bases). Germline V gives CDR1 GTSNPN, CDR2 SVGIG (reference sequence). The CDR3 consists of 14 residues. V gave up 3 bases and J gave up 6 bases, with 18 bases separating them. The CDR3 DNA is TGTGCCTGGAGCGCTAATTTGGGCGGGCTCGAGCAGTACTTC. This encodes CAWSANLGGLEQYF.

The V gene is TRBV27, the J gene TRBJ1-1; tentatively, D is TRBD1 (5 bases). Germline-derived CDR1 and CDR2 are MNHEY and SMNVEV (reference sequence). V lost 6 bases and J 2 bases, leaving 16 bases between the germline ends. This CDR3 spans 15 amino acids. The CDR3 loop is CASREIRGVNTEAFF. CDR3 sequence (DNA): TGTGCCAGCAGAGAGATCCGGGGGGTCAACACTGAAGCTTTCTTT.

The chain has TRBV3-1 (or the pseudogene TRBV3-2) and TRBJ1-6; D gene unclear. Trimming removed 0 bases at V and 6 bases at J, with 0 bases between. CDR3 length equals 12 residues. The germline CDR1 and CDR2 sequences are LGHDT and YNNKEL (reference sequence). The CDR3 nucleotides are TGTGCCAGCAGCCAAGATAATTCACCCCTCCACTTT. Its translation is CASSQDNSPLHF.

The chain employs TRBV24-1 and TRBJ2-1; 9 bases fit TRBD2. The CDR3 covers 15 residues. The germline V gene encodes CDR1 KGHDR and CDR2 SFDVKD. J lost 5 bases, V lost 9 bases, and 10 bases had no gene match. The CDR3 is CATRAAGGTNNEQFF. CDR3 DNA: TGTGCCACCCGAGCCGCGGGAGGGACAAACAATGAGCAGTTCTTC.

The chain couples TRBV11-3 to TRBJ2-2, with D tentatively TRBD1 (5 bases). CDR1 and CDR2 (germline): SGHNT, YENEEA. Trimming shortened V by 2 bases and J by 6 bases, and 19 bases separated the two germline ends. The CDR3 is 17 amino acids. The CDR3: CASSLYDSAVMAGELFF. Written as DNA, the CDR3 is TGTGCCAGCAGCTTATATGACAGTGCGGTAATGGCCGGGGAGCTGTTTTTT.

The table lists this clone with a count of one. The rearrangement links TRBV6-5 to TRBJ2-5; D might be TRBD1 (5 bases). CDR3 length: 15 amino acids. Germline CDR1 is MNHEY and CDR2 is SVGAGI. The V end was cut by 3 bases, the J end by 1 base, with 12 bases between. The CDR3 DNA is TGTGCCAGCAGTTATAGGTGGACAACCCAAGAGACCCAGTACTTC. Protein: CASSYRWTTQETQYF.

This clone was found once. The J gene is TRBJ2-7, the V gene TRBV6-5; the D gene is possibly TRBD1 (6 bases). Germline V CDR1 and CDR2: MNHEY, SVGAGI. V lost 7 bases and J lost 4, with 17 bases in between. The CDR3 consists of 14 residues. Here the CDR3 DNA reads TGTGCCAGCAAGTTGGGGCAGGGGCTATACGAGCAGTACTTC. Protein sequence: CASKLGQGLYEQYF.

On this clone: The same CDR3 is also encoded by other DNA sequences in this sample. The rearrangement joins TRBV28 to TRBJ1-1; D is uncertain. Germline V lookup: CDR1 MDHEN, CDR2 SYDVKM. CDR3 size: 11 residues. V lost 6 bases to trimming and J lost 4 bases, with 6 bases between them. The CDR3 here is CASRWGTEAFF. CDR3 bases: TGTGCCAGCAGATGGGGCACTGAAGCTTTCTTT.